Following are 4 T cell receptor beta chains from one sample sequenced in a study of T cells in localized non-small cell lung cancer. Profiling relied on immunoSEQ multiplex PCR, and the TCRdb table lists in-frame clones only, not all of them. The sample contains about 43,000 clones, roughly nine tenths of which appear only once. The specimen was PBMCs, collected before any cancer treatment. The receptor set was obtained from a woman aged 40-70 years with stage II lung adenocarcinoma.

The chain has TRBV6-5 and TRBJ1-4; 7 positions agree with TRBD1. V lost 2 bases to trimming and J lost 5 bases; unmatched junction nucleotides: 8. Germline-derived CDR1 and CDR2 are MNHEY and SVGAGI. This CDR3 is built from 16 residues. The CDR3 here is CASSYVGGTANEKLFF. CDR3 coding DNA: TGTGCCAGCAGTTACGTTGGAGGGACAGCGAATGAAAAACTGTTTTTT.

The chain has TRBV7-8 and TRBJ1-1, with a weak D call TRBD1 (6 bases). This CDR3 spans 15 amino acids. V was shortened by 5 bases and J by 5 bases, with 18 bases between the two germline ends. Germline assignment: CDR1 SGHVS and CDR2 FQNEAQ. CDR3 residues: CASSQSQGLLTEAFF. CDR3 coding DNA: TGTGCCAGCAGCCAGTCACAGGGTTTATTAACTGAAGCTTTCTTT.

The genes are TRBV7-2 and TRBJ2-5, with TRBD1 matching over 7 bases. This CDR3 is built from 12 residues. CDR1 is SGHTA and CDR2 is FQGNSA in the germline V gene. V was pared by 5 bases and J by 5 bases, with 2 bases of the junction left unmatched. CDR3 sequence (DNA): TGTGCCAGCAGCAGGGGGCCTGAGACCCAGTACTTC. Translating it yields CASSRGPETQYF.

V is TRBV7-9 and J is TRBJ2-2, with D possibly matching TRBD2 (6 bases). The germline gives CDR1 SEHNR, CDR2 FQNEAQ (reference sequence). The CDR3 runs 18 residues. V lost 1 base and J 1 base, leaving 16 bases between the germline ends. CDR3 region: CASSLVFRRGRNTGELFF. For the CDR3, the DNA is TGTGCCAGCAGCTTAGTATTCCGTCGGGGGAGGAACACCGGGGAGCTGTTTTTT.